The rows below give T cell receptor beta chains drawn from one sample of a study of memory CD4+ T cells and cytomegalovirus serostatus. Measured with immunoSEQ multiplex PCR; TCRdb has only the in-frame clones, and not every one. Here the sample spans tens of thousands of clones, about 70% being singletons. Sequencing was carried out using memory CD4+ T cells from blood. The receptors were sampled from an adult in good health and CMV-seropositive. The CDR3 runs from the conserved cysteine through the conserved F or W. A D gene is named only where the DNA matches it firmly. The size field is filled for only some rows; it gives once, few, many or a size class.

J gene: TRBJ2-7; D gene: NA; clone size: NA; V gene: TRBV5-1; CDR3 DNA: TGCGCCAGCAGCAGAAATAGGGTCGAGCAGTACTTC; CDR3 protein: CASSRNRVEQYF
J gene: TRBJ2-2; D gene: NA; clone size: NA; V gene: TRBV10-3; CDR3 DNA: TGTGCCATCAGTGGCAGAACAGGATCCACCGGGGAGCTGTTTTTT; CDR3 protein: CAISGRTGSTGELFF
J gene: TRBJ2-1; D gene: NA; clone size: NA; V gene: TRBV5-4; CDR3 DNA: TGTGCCAGCAGCTTGGTGCAGGGAGGACCCTACAATGAGCAGTTCTTC; CDR3 protein: CASSLVQGGPYNEQFF
J gene: TRBJ1-5; D gene: TRBD1; clone size: few; V gene: TRBV25-1; CDR3 DNA: TGTGCCAGCAGTGGGGGGGACAGGGGTCAGCCCCAGCATTTT; CDR3 protein: CASSGGDRGQPQHF
J gene: TRBJ2-7; D gene: TRBD2; clone size: NA; V gene: TRBV5-5; CDR3 DNA: TGTGCCAGCAGCTCAACCCGGCTAGCGGTCTACGAGCAGTACTTC; CDR3 protein: CASSSTRLAVYEQYF
J gene: TRBJ1-1; D gene: TRBD1; clone size: NA; V gene: TRBV28; CDR3 DNA: TGTGCCAGCATTTCATCCGGGACAGGGAACACTGAAGCTTTCTTT; CDR3 protein: CASISSGTGNTEAFF
J gene: TRBJ2-2; D gene: TRBD1; clone size: once; V gene: TRBV7-2; CDR3 DNA: TGTGCCAGCAGCTTGGGACAGGGAATACCCGGGGAGCTGTTTTTT; CDR3 protein: CASSLGQGIPGELFF
J gene: TRBJ2-2; D gene: NA; clone size: NA; V gene: TRBV28; CDR3 DNA: TGTGCCAGCAGTTTGCTCAGGGGGGGCGGGGAGCTGTTTTTT; CDR3 protein: CASSLLRGGGELFF
J gene: TRBJ1-2; D gene: NA; clone size: NA; V gene: TRBV30; CDR3 DNA: TGTGCCTGCCCCGGGACGGATAACTATGGCTACACCTTC; CDR3 protein: CACPGTDNYGYTF
J gene: TRBJ2-2; D gene: TRBD1; clone size: NA; V gene: TRBV11-1; CDR3 DNA: TGTGCCAGCAGCTTAAAGGGTGGACAGGGGGCTGTCACCGGGGAGCTGTTTTTT; CDR3 protein: CASSLKGGQGAVTGELFF
J gene: TRBJ1-6; D gene: NA; clone size: NA; V gene: TRBV5-1; CDR3 DNA: TGCGCCAGCAGCTTGGGATACAGGGAGCCTTCACCCCTCCACTTT; CDR3 protein: CASSLGYREPSPLHF
J gene: TRBJ2-3; D gene: TRBD2; clone size: NA; V gene: TRBV30; CDR3 DNA: TGTGCCTCACGACTAGCGGGGGCTACCCTAGTGGGCACAGATACGCAGTATTTT; CDR3 protein: CASRLAGATLVGTDTQYF
J gene: TRBJ1-2; D gene: NA; clone size: NA; V gene: TRBV11-1; CDR3 DNA: TGTGCCAGCAGCTTAGAGGGGGACGGCTACACCTTC; CDR3 protein: CASSLEGDGYTF
J gene: TRBJ1-1; D gene: NA; clone size: NA; V gene: TRBV15; CDR3 DNA: TGTGCCACCAGCGGGGGGGGTCTGAACACTGAAGCTTTCTTT; CDR3 protein: CATSGGGLNTEAFF